This T cell receptor (beta chain) was sequenced in a study of graft-versus-host responses after intestinal transplantation. Study background: Isolated intestinal, liver-intestinal, or multivisceral transplants were what recipients had. All recipients were given anti-thymocyte globulin induction, and tacrolimus and steroids were then administered for 2 to 3 years.

Assay used: immunoSEQ multiplex PCR; TCRdb lists only in-frame clones, some missing. Here the sample spans 99,000 or so clones, 92% being singletons. A remark on this clone: Its antigen is unidentified.

Trimming cost V 6 bases and J 2 bases; bases outside gene matches: 10. Germline V gene sequence: CDR1 WSHSY, CDR2 SAAADI. CDR3 length equals 16 residues. The J gene is TRBJ2-7, the V gene TRBV10-2; 10 positions agree with TRBD1. This receptor was taken from a human donor who was the organ donor for an intestinal transplant. Here the sequenced sample was unstimulated CD8+ T cells sorted from spleen or lymph node cells, taken before transplant. The CDR3 DNA sequence: TGCGCCAGCAGACATGCTGACAGGGGGCAAGCCTACGAGCAGTACTTC. It codes for CASRHADRGQAYEQYF.